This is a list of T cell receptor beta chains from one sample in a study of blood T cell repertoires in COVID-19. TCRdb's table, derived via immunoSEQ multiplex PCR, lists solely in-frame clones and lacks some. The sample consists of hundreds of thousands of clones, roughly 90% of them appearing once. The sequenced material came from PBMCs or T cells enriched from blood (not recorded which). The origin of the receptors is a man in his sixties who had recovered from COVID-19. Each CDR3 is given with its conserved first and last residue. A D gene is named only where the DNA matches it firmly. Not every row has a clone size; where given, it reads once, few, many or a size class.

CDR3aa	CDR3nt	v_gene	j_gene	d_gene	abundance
CASSELRYTQYF	TGTGCCAGCAGTGAACTTCGGTATACGCAGTATTTT	TRBV2	TRBJ2-3	NA	NA
CASNSRGQETQYF	TGTGCCAGCAACTCGCGGGGACAAGAGACCCAGTACTTC	TRBV12-3/TRBV12-4	TRBJ2-5	NA	NA
CASRITGENTIYF	TGTGCCAGCAGGATAACGGGGGAAAACACCATATATTTT	TRBV7-2	TRBJ1-3	NA	NA
CASSRPGLTNEQFF	TGTGCCAGTAGTAGGCCAGGGCTTACGAATGAGCAGTTCTTC	TRBV19	TRBJ2-1	NA	NA
CASSFNALAPGTQYF	TGTGCCAGCAGTTTTAATGCGCTGGCCCCAGGTACGCAGTATTTT	TRBV27	TRBJ2-3	NA	NA
CATSRQGGSEKLFF	TGTGCCACCAGCAGACAGGGTGGAAGTGAAAAACTGTTTTTT	TRBV15	TRBJ1-4	NA	once
CASSSAWDRGLNTEAFF	TGTGCCAGCAGTTCCGCCTGGGACAGGGGCTTGAACACTGAAGCTTTCTTT	TRBV28	TRBJ1-1	TRBD1	NA
CASSLMTGVTEAFF	TGTGCCAGCAGTTTGATGACAGGGGTCACTGAAGCTTTCTTT	TRBV28	TRBJ1-1	TRBD1	NA
CASSLARGGLDEQFF	TGCGCCAGCAGCTTGGCTCGGGGGGGCCTGGATGAGCAGTTCTTC	TRBV5-1	TRBJ2-1	TRBD2	NA
CASSSGTERTTIYF	TGTGCCAGCAGTTCGGGGACAGAGAGGACCACCATATATTTT	TRBV27	TRBJ1-3	TRBD1	NA
CASSQMTENTEAFF	TGTGCCAGCAGCCAGATGACAGAGAACACTGAAGCTTTCTTT	TRBV4-2	TRBJ1-1	NA	NA
CASTQLGGHLRNTQYF	TGTGCCAGCACCCAGTTAGGGGGACACCTTCGTAATACGCAGTATTTT	TRBV27	TRBJ2-3	NA	NA
CASSRSGGVNTGELFF	TGTGCCAGCAGCCGATCAGGGGGTGTAAACACCGGGGAGCTGTTTTTT	TRBV11-3	TRBJ2-2	TRBD1	NA
CASRRLADTYNEQFF	TGTGCCAGCAGGCGGCTAGCGGACACCTACAATGAGCAGTTCTTC	TRBV6-5	TRBJ2-1	TRBD2	NA
CASAGGRETQYF	TGCGCCAGCGCGGGAGGGCGAGAGACCCAGTACTTC	TRBV5-1	TRBJ2-5	TRBD2	NA
CATSATDYNEQFF	TGTGCCACCAGTGCAACAGACTACAATGAGCAGTTCTTC	TRBV24-1	TRBJ2-1	NA	NA
CASSLVINEAFF	TGTGCCAGCAGCTTAGTTATAAATGAAGCTTTCTTT	TRBV7-2	TRBJ1-1	NA	NA
CASSSTGNYGYTF	TGTGCCAGCAGCTCGACAGGGAACTATGGCTACACCTTC	TRBV7-9	TRBJ1-2	TRBD1	NA
CSVETTVNTEAFF	TGCAGCGTTGAGACCACAGTGAACACTGAAGCTTTCTTT	TRBV29-1	TRBJ1-1	NA	NA
CASSSPGGGSSTDTQYF	TGTGCCAGCAGCTCCCCGGGGGGGGGATCTAGCACAGATACGCAGTATTTT	TRBV7-3	TRBJ2-3	TRBD2	NA
CASSPSRGQNTEAFF	TGTGCCAGCAGCCCCTCCAGGGGGCAGAACACTGAAGCTTTCTTT	TRBV5-5	TRBJ1-1	TRBD1	NA
CASSGQMNTEAFF	TGTGCCAGCTCGGGACAGATGAACACTGAAGCTTTCTTT	TRBV3-1/TRBV3-2	TRBJ1-1	TRBD1	NA
CASSSRTGEGTEAFF	TGCGCCAGCAGCTCTCGGACAGGGGAGGGCACTGAAGCTTTCTTT	TRBV5-1	TRBJ1-1	TRBD1	NA
CASSLGGGEYEQYF	TGTGCCAGCAGCTTAGGGGGGGGCGAGTACGAGCAGTACTTC	TRBV11-2	TRBJ2-7	NA	NA
CASRAEVATNEKLFF	TGTGCCAGCAGGGCAGAAGTTGCAACTAATGAAAAACTGTTTTTT	TRBV2	TRBJ1-4	NA	NA
CATSQGSDQPQHF	TGTGCCACCAGTCAGGGAAGCGATCAGCCCCAGCATTTT	TRBV24-1	TRBJ1-5	NA	NA
CASSTREPNEKLFF	TGTGCCAGCAGCACACGGGAACCCAATGAAAAACTGTTTTTT	TRBV7-2	TRBJ1-4	NA	NA
CASSLDKLAGNTDTQYF	TGTGCCAGCAGCTTAGATAAACTAGCGGGGAACACAGATACGCAGTATTTT	TRBV11-2	TRBJ2-3	TRBD2	NA
CASSPRKLAENTGELFF	TGTGCCAGCAGCCCGAGAAAGCTAGCGGAGAACACCGGGGAGCTGTTTTTT	TRBV9	TRBJ2-2	TRBD2	NA
CASSEAVGQNYGYTF	TGTGCCAGCAGTGAAGCGGTGGGGCAGAACTATGGCTACACCTTC	TRBV6-1	TRBJ1-2	NA	once
CASTVVAGGPKTEAFF	TGTGCCAGTACCGTGGTGGCAGGGGGGCCCAAAACTGAAGCTTTCTTT	TRBV19	TRBJ1-1	TRBD1	NA
CASTTRDSYEQYF	TGTGCCAGCACCACCCGGGACAGCTACGAGCAGTACTTC	TRBV18	TRBJ2-7	TRBD1	once
CASTVGTGIDGYTF	TGTGCCAGCACTGTAGGGACAGGGATCGATGGCTACACCTTC	TRBV6-5	TRBJ1-2	TRBD1	few
CASVPGLNTGELFF	TGTGCCAGCGTCCCGGGACTCAACACCGGGGAGCTGTTTTTT	TRBV5-6	TRBJ2-2	NA	NA
CATSRQGARYEQYF	TGTGCCACCTCCAGACAAGGGGCACGCTACGAGCAGTACTTC	TRBV7-9	TRBJ2-7	NA	NA
CAWTPALAGPYNEQFF	TGTGCCTGGACTCCCGCTCTAGCGGGGCCTTACAATGAGCAGTTCTTC	TRBV30	TRBJ2-1	TRBD2	NA
CASSQVGWDSLSGANVLTF	TGTGCCAGCAGCCAAGTAGGATGGGACTCGCTCTCTGGGGCCAACGTCCTGACTTTC	TRBV3-1/TRBV3-2	TRBJ2-6	NA	NA
CASSSGSSGTGELFF	TGTGCCAGTAGTTCGGGGTCCTCCGGCACCGGGGAGCTGTTTTTT	TRBV19	TRBJ2-2	NA	once
CASSQNRANYGYTF	TGCGCCAGCAGCCAGAACAGGGCTAACTATGGCTACACCTTC	TRBV4-3	TRBJ1-2	NA	NA
CASSLVALGAYGYTF	TGTGCCAGCAGCTTAGTGGCGTTGGGGGCGTATGGCTACACCTTC	TRBV7-9	TRBJ1-2	NA	once
CASSQPLHSGNTIYF	TGTGCCAGCAGCCAACCCTTACACTCTGGAAACACCATATATTTT	TRBV3-1/TRBV3-2	TRBJ1-3	NA	once
CASTVGQKEKAFF	TGTGCCAGCACCGTGGGACAGAAGGAGAAAGCTTTCTTT	TRBV6-5	TRBJ1-1	TRBD1	NA
CASSREGYYTEAFF	TGTGCCAGTAGTCGGGAGGGATACTACACTGAAGCTTTCTTT	TRBV19	TRBJ1-1	NA	NA
CASSVGGTDATNEKLFF	TGTGCCAGCAGCGTAGGCGGGACGGATGCAACTAATGAAAAACTGTTTTTT	TRBV9	TRBJ1-4	NA	NA
CASSYSRRTPNTEAFF	TGTGCCAGCAGTTATTCCCGGCGGACACCGAACACTGAAGCTTTCTTT	TRBV6-6	TRBJ1-1	NA	once
CSASAGNYGYTF	TGCAGTGCTAGTGCAGGAAACTATGGCTACACCTTC	TRBV20-1	TRBJ1-2	NA	once